The rows below give T cell receptor beta chains drawn from one sample of a study of human T cells and chemical hapten exposure. TCRdb analysed the RACE reads with MiXCR anew, one entry per CDR3 protein. Here the sample spans about 64,000 distinct CDR3 sequences, roughly 9.6% being singletons. The sequenced sample was whole blood, obtained in connection with sensitization to the hapten diphenylcyclopropenone (DPC). The receptors shown here come from a woman aged 25 to 39 with alopecia areata. Some clones in this sample may be carry-over from other donors' samples. CDR3s include the opening cysteine and the closing phenylalanine or tryptophan. A D gene is named only where the DNA matches it firmly. Only some rows state a clone size, as once, few, many or a class for expanded clones.

D gene: NA; V gene: TRBV11-1; J gene: TRBJ1-3; clone size: many; CDR3 DNA: TGTGCCAGCAGCGTGACGGGCCCTGGAAACACCATATATTTT; CDR3 protein: CASSVTGPGNTIYF
D gene: NA; V gene: TRBV6-5; J gene: TRBJ2-7; clone size: NA; CDR3 DNA: TGTGCCAGCAGACTCGGCCAGGCCCTAAGCGAGCAGTACTTC; CDR3 protein: CASRLGQALSEQYF
D gene: TRBD2; V gene: TRBV20-1; J gene: TRBJ2-5; clone size: many; CDR3 DNA: TGCAGTGCTAAGCGGACTAGCGGACAAGAGACCCAGTACTTC; CDR3 protein: CSAKRTSGQETQYF
D gene: TRBD2; V gene: TRBV6-2/TRBV6-3; J gene: TRBJ2-7; clone size: many; CDR3 DNA: TGTGCCAGCAGTCACGCCGGGACTAGCGGGAGCTCCTACGAGCAGTACTTC; CDR3 protein: CASSHAGTSGSSYEQYF
D gene: NA; V gene: TRBV2; J gene: TRBJ2-2; clone size: many; CDR3 DNA: TGTGCCAGCGATCCGGGGGCCGGAACCGGGGAGCTGTTTTTT; CDR3 protein: CASDPGAGTGELFF
D gene: TRBD1; V gene: TRBV30; J gene: TRBJ1-5; clone size: few; CDR3 DNA: TGTGCCTGGACACCGGGACAGGGGGATCAGCCCCAGCATTTT; CDR3 protein: CAWTPGQGDQPQHF
D gene: NA; V gene: TRBV27; J gene: TRBJ2-5; clone size: many; CDR3 DNA: TGTGCCAGCACCCCCATGGGGGCCACACAAGAGACCCAGTACTTC; CDR3 protein: CASTPMGATQETQYF
D gene: NA; V gene: TRBV6-6; J gene: TRBJ1-1; clone size: many; CDR3 DNA: TGTGCCAGCGGGAGGGGGGAGACCACTGAAGCTTTCTTT; CDR3 protein: CASGRGETTEAFF
D gene: NA; V gene: TRBV5-1; J gene: TRBJ2-7; clone size: many; CDR3 DNA: TGCGCCAGCAGCTTAAGGGCAGGGCCGGTTAGCTCCTACGAGCAGTACTTC; CDR3 protein: CASSLRAGPVSSYEQYF
D gene: TRBD1; V gene: TRBV7-2; J gene: TRBJ1-2; clone size: few; CDR3 DNA: TGTGCCAGCAGCCCGTGGACAGGGGAGGATGGCTACACCTTC; CDR3 protein: CASSPWTGEDGYTF
D gene: NA; V gene: TRBV29-1; J gene: TRBJ2-7; clone size: few; CDR3 DNA: TGCAGCGCAACAGAACTCTACGAGCAGTACTTC; CDR3 protein: CSATELYEQYF
D gene: NA; V gene: TRBV20-1; J gene: TRBJ1-4; clone size: NA; CDR3 DNA: TGCAGTGCTAGAGATCCGGGCAGGGCCGGAAAACTGTTTTTT; CDR3 protein: CSARDPGRAGKLFF
D gene: NA; V gene: TRBV7-9; J gene: TRBJ1-1; clone size: few; CDR3 DNA: TGTGCCAGCAGCCGCGGGGCAAGAGCTTTCTTT; CDR3 protein: CASSRGARAFF
D gene: TRBD1; V gene: TRBV12-3/TRBV12-4; J gene: TRBJ1-4; clone size: NA; CDR3 DNA: TGTGCCAGCAGGGGGGCCGGGACAGGGAATGAAAAACTGTTTTTT; CDR3 protein: CASRGAGTGNEKLFF
D gene: NA; V gene: TRBV6-2/TRBV6-3; J gene: TRBJ1-6; clone size: few; CDR3 DNA: TGTGCCAGCAGTTGGCCCGATAGACGTTCACCCCTCCACTTT; CDR3 protein: CASSWPDRRSPLHF
D gene: NA; V gene: TRBV7-2; J gene: TRBJ2-3; clone size: many; CDR3 DNA: TGTGCCAGCAGCCCGACCCCTACCACAGATACGCAGTATTTT; CDR3 protein: CASSPTPTTDTQYF
D gene: NA; V gene: TRBV20-1; J gene: TRBJ2-3; clone size: NA; CDR3 DNA: TGCAGTGTCCGGATTGCGGGTACGCAGTATTTT; CDR3 protein: CSVRIAGTQYF
D gene: TRBD1; V gene: TRBV5-4; J gene: TRBJ2-1; clone size: few; CDR3 DNA: TGTGCCAGCAGCCCGGACAGGGGGCGACGTGAGCAGTTCTTC; CDR3 protein: CASSPDRGRREQFF
D gene: NA; V gene: TRBV7-6; J gene: TRBJ2-1; clone size: NA; CDR3 DNA: TGTGCCAGCAGCTTATGGGTGGGCGGTCCCTCCTACAATGAGCAGTTCTTC; CDR3 protein: CASSLWVGGPSYNEQFF
D gene: NA; V gene: TRBV7-9; J gene: TRBJ1-1; clone size: many; CDR3 DNA: TGTGCCAGCAGCTTAGAAGCGCAGGGTCCTGAAGCTTTCTTT; CDR3 protein: CASSLEAQGPEAFF
D gene: TRBD2; V gene: TRBV29-1; J gene: TRBJ2-4; clone size: NA; CDR3 DNA: TGCAGCGTGGCCCAGGAGGCAGCGGGAGTTCAGTACTTC; CDR3 protein: CSVAQEAAGVQYF
D gene: NA; V gene: TRBV15; J gene: TRBJ2-1; clone size: many; CDR3 DNA: TGTGCCACCAGCCCGGCTGGGGGGGCCAACTCCTACAATGAGCAGTTCTTC; CDR3 protein: CATSPAGGANSYNEQFF
D gene: TRBD1; V gene: TRBV27; J gene: TRBJ2-7; clone size: many; CDR3 DNA: TGTGCCAGCAGTCCCTACGGACAGGGCGAGCAGTACTTC; CDR3 protein: CASSPYGQGEQYF
D gene: NA; V gene: TRBV11-2; J gene: TRBJ2-1; clone size: few; CDR3 DNA: TGTGCCAGCAGCTTACACGACAATGAGCAGTTCTTC; CDR3 protein: CASSLHDNEQFF
D gene: TRBD2; V gene: TRBV9; J gene: TRBJ2-2; clone size: NA; CDR3 DNA: TGTGCCAGCAGCGTAGGAGGGCAGGGAGGGACCGGGGAGCTGTTTTTT; CDR3 protein: CASSVGGQGGTGELFF
D gene: NA; V gene: TRBV3-1; J gene: TRBJ1-2; clone size: many; CDR3 DNA: TGTGCCAGCAGCCAATTGGGGAGTGGCGGCTACACCTTC; CDR3 protein: CASSQLGSGGYTF
D gene: TRBD2; V gene: TRBV12-5; J gene: TRBJ2-5; clone size: few; CDR3 DNA: TGTGCTAGTGGTTTCAGCGGGGGGGTATTTGGGACCCAGTACTTC; CDR3 protein: CASGFSGGVFGTQYF
D gene: TRBD1; V gene: TRBV20-1; J gene: TRBJ1-1; clone size: NA; CDR3 DNA: TGCAGTGCTACAGGGGGGACAGGGAGGGACACTGAAGCTTTCTTT; CDR3 protein: CSATGGTGRDTEAFF
D gene: TRBD2; V gene: TRBV7-3; J gene: TRBJ2-1; clone size: many; CDR3 DNA: TGTGCCAGCAGCGCCGGACTAGCGGACAATGAGCAGTTCTTC; CDR3 protein: CASSAGLADNEQFF
D gene: NA; V gene: TRBV28; J gene: TRBJ2-3; clone size: NA; CDR3 DNA: TGTGCCAGCAGCCCACCTCAGGGTAGCACAGATACGCAGTATTTT; CDR3 protein: CASSPPQGSTDTQYF
D gene: NA; V gene: TRBV20-1; J gene: TRBJ2-7; clone size: NA; CDR3 DNA: TGCAGTGCTAGAGGCCAGGGGAACTCCTACGAGCAGTACTTC; CDR3 protein: CSARGQGNSYEQYF
D gene: NA; V gene: TRBV3-1; J gene: TRBJ1-4; clone size: few; CDR3 DNA: TGTGCCAGCAGCCATAGACAGAATAATGAAAAACTGTTTTTT; CDR3 protein: CASSHRQNNEKLFF
D gene: NA; V gene: TRBV29-1; J gene: TRBJ1-1; clone size: few; CDR3 DNA: TGCAGCGCTGAAACCGACAGCCACACTGAAGCTTTCTTT; CDR3 protein: CSAETDSHTEAFF
D gene: NA; V gene: TRBV7-2; J gene: TRBJ2-7; clone size: NA; CDR3 DNA: TGTGCCAGCAGAACGAGCTCCTACGAGCAGTACTTC; CDR3 protein: CASRTSSYEQYF
D gene: TRBD1; V gene: TRBV6-6; J gene: TRBJ1-2; clone size: NA; CDR3 DNA: TGTGCCAGCAGCCCCTGGGACAGGGCCTCCTATGGCTACACCTTC; CDR3 protein: CASSPWDRASYGYTF
D gene: NA; V gene: TRBV28; J gene: TRBJ2-7; clone size: many; CDR3 DNA: TGTGCCACTAAATCCCGGGCCCTCTCCTACGAGCAGTACTTC; CDR3 protein: CATKSRALSYEQYF
D gene: NA; V gene: TRBV4-1; J gene: TRBJ1-2; clone size: NA; CDR3 DNA: TGCGCCAGCAGCCAAGTAACCTATTGGAACTATGGCTACACCTTC; CDR3 protein: CASSQVTYWNYGYTF
D gene: NA; V gene: TRBV7-9; J gene: TRBJ2-7; clone size: many; CDR3 DNA: TGTGCCAGCAGCTTAGTGGCGGGATCCTACGAGCAGTACTTC; CDR3 protein: CASSLVAGSYEQYF
D gene: NA; V gene: TRBV20-1; J gene: TRBJ1-2; clone size: many; CDR3 DNA: TGCAGTGCTTCCGGGACGAACTATGGCTACACCTTC; CDR3 protein: CSASGTNYGYTF
D gene: TRBD2; V gene: TRBV20-1; J gene: TRBJ2-1; clone size: few; CDR3 DNA: TGCAGTGCTGTGGCGGGAGGAGGGTACAATGAGCAGTTCTTC; CDR3 protein: CSAVAGGGYNEQFF
D gene: NA; V gene: TRBV28; J gene: TRBJ2-5; clone size: few; CDR3 DNA: TGTGCCAGCAGTTTAAAGCCTAGCGCGGAGACCCAGTACTTC; CDR3 protein: CASSLKPSAETQYF
D gene: NA; V gene: TRBV28; J gene: TRBJ1-2; clone size: few; CDR3 DNA: TGTGCCAGCAGCTCCGACGGAACAGCTGGGTCTTGGGGCTACACCTTC; CDR3 protein: CASSSDGTAGSWGYTF
D gene: NA; V gene: TRBV6-5; J gene: TRBJ2-2; clone size: many; CDR3 DNA: TGTGCCAGCAGTTACAACAGGGTACACACCGGGGAGCTGTTTTTT; CDR3 protein: CASSYNRVHTGELFF
D gene: NA; V gene: TRBV6-2/TRBV6-3; J gene: TRBJ1-5; clone size: many; CDR3 DNA: TGTGCCAGCAGCCAGGGTCGCAATCAGCCCCAGCATTTT; CDR3 protein: CASSQGRNQPQHF
D gene: NA; V gene: TRBV29-1; J gene: TRBJ2-5; clone size: few; CDR3 DNA: TGCAGCGTTGACGTCTCGACGGGAGAGACCCAGTACTTC; CDR3 protein: CSVDVSTGETQYF
D gene: NA; V gene: TRBV5-1; J gene: TRBJ2-2; clone size: few; CDR3 DNA: TGCGCCAGCAGAGGACTGGGGAACACCGGGGAGCTGTTTTTT; CDR3 protein: CASRGLGNTGELFF
D gene: NA; V gene: TRBV9; J gene: TRBJ2-3; clone size: many; CDR3 DNA: TGTGCCAGCAGCGTAAGCGCTGGCCAGGGCACAGATACGCAGTATTTT; CDR3 protein: CASSVSAGQGTDTQYF
D gene: TRBD1; V gene: TRBV7-7; J gene: TRBJ2-5; clone size: many; CDR3 DNA: TGTGCCAGCAGCCGTGGACAGGGTCAAGAGACCCAGTACTTC; CDR3 protein: CASSRGQGQETQYF
D gene: NA; V gene: TRBV29-1; J gene: TRBJ2-7; clone size: few; CDR3 DNA: TGCAGCGTTGTAGACGGGGTCTCCTACGAGCAGTACTTC; CDR3 protein: CSVVDGVSYEQYF
D gene: NA; V gene: TRBV20-1; J gene: TRBJ2-7; clone size: NA; CDR3 DNA: TGCAGTGCCAGGAACCCGGGCTCTGTCGGCGAGCAGTACTTC; CDR3 protein: CSARNPGSVGEQYF
D gene: NA; V gene: TRBV12-3/TRBV12-4; J gene: TRBJ1-2; clone size: few; CDR3 DNA: TGTGCCAGCAGTTTTCGGTCAGACTATGGCTACACCTTC; CDR3 protein: CASSFRSDYGYTF
D gene: TRBD1; V gene: TRBV28; J gene: TRBJ2-4; clone size: many; CDR3 DNA: TGTGCCAGCTCAGGGGGCGTAGGCAAAAACATTCAGTACTTC; CDR3 protein: CASSGGVGKNIQYF